The source of this TCR beta chain is a study of cytomegalovirus exposure and HLA in healthy donors. CDR3 length: 16 amino acids. V lost 0 bases to trimming and J lost 1 base, with 9 bases between them. Germline V lookup: CDR1 SGHTA, CDR2 FQGTGA. About this clone: Antigen specificity is unknown.

Study-wide results and caveats: Across HLA loci, a later analysis found differing TCR association rates, with DRB1 most and HLA-C fewest. In an earlier analysis, about 87% or about 30%: the productive usage of most TCR beta V segments.

The donors were healthy bone marrow donors. The study ran its PCR with 60 Vbeta and 13 Jbeta primers. The data were produced by immunoSEQ multiplex PCR, yet TCRdb's version contains in-frame clones alone and is incomplete. In the table there are around 200,000 clones, 70% to 75% of which are singletons. The sample was PBMCs. The TCR originated in a man aged 30 to 45 in good health and CMV-seropositive. V gene TRBV7-3 combines with J gene TRBJ1-4; the D is unclear. The CDR3 region is CASSLTGPGTNEKLFF. The CDR3 bases are TGTGCCAGCAGCTTAACTGGGCCAGGAACTAATGAAAAACTGTTTTTT.